This TCR beta chain was sequenced for a study of cytomegalovirus exposure and HLA in healthy donors. On the study more broadly: About 85 million unique TCRs from HLA-typed donors were held in an early release of data. Clustering assigned around 77% of the approximately 370 genotyped donors to the Caucasian-associated ancestry cluster.

PCR amplification relied on 60 Vbeta primers (plus 13 Jbeta primers). Some clones are missing from TCRdb's copy, which holds only in-frame ones; the method was immunoSEQ multiplex PCR. This table holds about 130,000 clones, about 83% found once. V lost 4 bases to trimming and J lost 6 bases; unmatched junction nucleotides: 15. There are 16 residues in the CDR3. The germline CDR1 and CDR2 sequences are MNHEY and SVGAGI. Whole-study results and caveats: A few CMV-associated chains were confirmed in vitro to be specific for CMV antigens.

A single count supports this clone. No antigen is known for it. The chain employs TRBV6-5 and TRBJ2-7, with 7 bases that match TRBD1. Sequencing input: PBMCs. This TCR derives from a woman between 40 and 50 years old in good health and CMV-seropositive. CDR3 protein: CASSSTPTGLASEQYF. CDR3 DNA sequence: TGTGCCAGCAGTTCGACGCCGACAGGGCTAGCCTCCGAGCAGTACTTC.